What follows describes a single T cell receptor beta chain. Here immunoSEQ multiplex PCR was the method, and the copy in TCRdb shows in-frame clones only, minus some. The data contain 150,000 to 200,000 clones, about 92% of them singletons. This CDR3 comprises 14 residues. Trimming pared 5 bases from V and 5 bases from J, leaving 15 bases between. Germline CDR1 SGHNT, CDR2 YENEEA. The data were obtained in a study of control samples from healthy donors and cancer patients. This receptor was taken from a man aged 25-40 years in good health. Sequenced input: blood. This rearrangement joins TRBV11-3 to TRBJ2-5, with D perhaps given as TRBD1 or TRBD2 (5 bases each). The CDR3 is CASSPSRGRETQYF. DNA of the CDR3: TGTGCCAGCAGCCCGAGCCGGGGACGGGAGACCCAGTACTTC.